What follows are 23 T cell receptor beta chains derived from one specimen sequenced in a study of cytomegalovirus exposure and HLA in healthy donors. The table came from immunoSEQ multiplex PCR; TCRdb's copy has only in-frame clones and leaves some out. Of some 49,000 clones in the sample, about 90% were seen once. Sample: PBMCs. The source of these receptors is a man aged 18-30 years in good health and CMV-seronegative.

The J gene is TRBJ2-7, the V gene TRBV6-1; 10 bases fit TRBD2. The junction had 4 bases not matched to a gene; V was cut back by 3 bases and J by 2 bases. The germline V gene encodes CDR1 MNHNS and CDR2 SASEGT. There are 15 residues in the CDR3. The CDR3 DNA reads TGTGCCAGCAGTGAGGCTAGCGGGAGTACCTACGAGCAGTACTTC. Translating gives CASSEASGSTYEQYF.

A single count supports this clone. The chain has TRBV23-1 and TRBJ2-7; maybe TRBD1 (5 bases). TRBV23-1 is labeled an ORF, and its function is uncertain. The CDR3 has 11 residues. Trimming pared 4 bases from V and 12 bases from J, leaving 13 bases between. This chain's CDR3 is CASSRPQGRYF. CDR3 nucleotides: TGCGCCAGCAGTCGCCCCCAGGGTCGGTACTTC.

This clone was observed once. The same CDR3 is also encoded by other DNA sequences in this sample. The chain joins TRBV5-1 to TRBJ2-1, with 11 bases matching TRBD2. The CDR3 sequence is 16 residues long. The V gene end was trimmed by 4 bases and the J gene end by 6 bases; junction bases not matched to a gene: 9. Germline V lookup: CDR1 SGHRS, CDR2 YFSETQ. The CDR3 sequence is CASSAIAGGLGNEQFF. Here the CDR3 DNA reads TGCGCCAGCAGCGCCATAGCGGGAGGGCTTGGCAATGAGCAGTTCTTC.

This clone was observed once. V usage is TRBV29-1 and J usage is TRBJ2-7; no definite D call. V shed 5 bases and J shed 0 bases, with 11 bases lying between them. Germline-derived CDR1 and CDR2 are SQVTM and ANQGSEA. The CDR3 is 13 residues long. CDR3 DNA: TGCAGCGTTCTTCCTGAGAACTCCTACGAGCAGTACTTC. Its translation: CSVLPENSYEQYF.

The chain employs TRBV7-8 and TRBJ2-5, with D perhaps matching TRBD2 (5 bases). This CDR3 region has 12 residues. Germline V lookup: CDR1 SGHVS, CDR2 FQNEAQ. V lost 5 bases to trimming and J lost 5 bases, with 9 bases between them. CDR3 loop: CASSGGGETQYF. CDR3 DNA: TGTGCCAGCAGCGGCGGCGGGGAGACCCAGTACTTC.

The V call is TRBV11-3, the J call TRBJ2-7, with TRBD1 matching 10 bases. The length of the CDR3 is 15 residues. V gave up 4 bases and J gave up 1 base; unmatched junction bases: 4. CDR1 is SGHNT and CDR2 is YENEEA in the germline V gene. CDR3 residues: CASSSGQGMSYEQYF. CDR3 nucleotides: TGTGCCAGCAGCTCGGGACAGGGGATGTCCTACGAGCAGTACTTC.

J is TRBJ2-7 and V is TRBV5-5, with 8 bases aligning to TRBD1. CDR1 and CDR2 (germline): SGHKS, YYEKEE (reference sequence). This CDR3 is 15 amino acids long. Trimming cost V 2 bases and J 5 bases; bases outside gene matches: 9. CDR3 DNA sequence: TGTGCCAGCAGCTTCCGTGGACAGGGTAAGCACGAGCAGTACTTC. It translates to CASSFRGQGKHEQYF. The full variable domain, with the rest looked up from reference TRBV5-5 and TRBJ2-7, is DAGVTQSPTHLIKTRGQQVTLRCSPISGHKSVSWYQQVLGQGPQFIFQYYEKEERGRGNFPDRFSARQFPNYSSELNVNALLLGDSALYLCASSFRGQGKHEQYFGPGTRLTVT.

The J gene is TRBJ2-3, the V gene TRBV5-1; D may be TRBD2 (6 bases). The CDR3 totals 14 residues. V lost 4 bases, J lost 11 bases, and 20 bases lay in between. Germline CDR1 and CDR2: SGHRS and YFSETQ. CDR3 DNA sequence: TGCGCCAGCAGCCCGGGACCGCATAGCGGTGAGCAGTATTTT. This translates into CASSPGPHSGEQYF.

The chain carries TRBV7-7 and TRBJ2-3; TRBD2 is a possible D gene (5 bases). V was trimmed by 3 bases and J by 1 base, leaving 8 bases between them. The germline CDR1 and CDR2 sequences are SSHAT and FNYEAQ (reference sequence). The CDR3 sequence is 14 residues long. CDR3 sequence (DNA): TGTGCCAGCAGCTTGTACGGGGGCACAGATACGCAGTATTTT. This sequence encodes CASSLYGGTDTQYF.

In this sample, this clone turned up once. The rearrangement links TRBV30 to TRBJ2-3, with 7 bases aligning to TRBD2. Germline V gene data show CDR1 as GTSNPN and CDR2 as SVGIG (reference sequence). Trimming took 0 bases from V and 4 from J; bases not matched to a gene: 10. The CDR3 has 16 amino acids. The CDR3 DNA follows: TGTGCCTGGAGTGTAAGGTTAACTAGCGCGTCAGATACGCAGTATTTT. Its translation: CAWSVRLTSASDTQYF.

The chain employs TRBV6-5 and TRBJ1-5; D ambiguous. CDR3 size: 13 residues. The V end was cut by 6 bases, the J end by 2 bases, with 8 bases between. Per germline, CDR1 MNHEY and CDR2 SVGAGI. The CDR3 nucleotides are TGTGCCAGCAGCCAGTATGGCAATCAGCCCCAGCATTTT. The encoded protein is CASSQYGNQPQHF.

The chain combines TRBV9 with TRBJ2-7, with TRBD1 identical over 9 bases. There are 13 residues in the CDR3. V shed 1 base, J shed 5 bases, and the junction held 1 base outside the gene matches. The germline V gene encodes CDR1 SGDLS and CDR2 YYNGEE. The DNA of the CDR3 is TGTGCCAGCAGCGTAAGGACAGGGGACGAGCAGTACTTC. Its protein product is CASSVRTGDEQYF.

J is TRBJ2-2 and V is TRBV2, with 11 bases identical to TRBD2. Germline V CDR1 and CDR2: SNHLY, FYNNEI. The CDR3 extends over 17 amino acids. V gave up 2 bases and J gave up 2 bases; unmatched junction bases: 4. The CDR3 region is CASSEPTSGTNTGELFF. The CDR3 bases are TGTGCCAGCAGTGAACCGACTAGCGGGACCAACACCGGGGAGCTGTTTTTT. The full variable domain, in which reference TRBV2 and TRBJ2-2 provide the parts outside the CDR3, is EPEVTQTPSHQVTQMGQEVILRCVPISNHLYFYWYRQILGQKVEFLVSFYNNEISEKSEIFDDQFSVERPDGSNFTLKIRSTKLEDSAMYFCASSEPTSGTNTGELFFGEGSRLTVL.

As to this clone: The junction does not match germline at one end; this may be a read error. The chain recombines TRBV27 with TRBJ2-1; D perhaps matches TRBD1 (6 bases). The CDR3 loop spans 16 amino acids. In germline, CDR1 is MNHEY, CDR2 SMNVEV (reference sequence). The CDR3 nucleotides are TGTGCCGGCAGTTATCGAGGGGGACGGGTACACAATGAGCAGTTCTTC. It codes for CAGSYRGGRVHNEQFF.

The rearrangement links TRBV9 to TRBJ2-1; the D gene is possibly TRBD2 (6 bases). Germline V CDR1 and CDR2: SGDLS, YYNGEE. CDR3 length: 15 amino acids. V gave up 0 bases and J gave up 5 bases, with 12 bases separating them. CDR3 bases: TGTGCCAGCAGCGTAGATGGGGGGTTTAACAATGAGCAGTTCTTC. Its protein product is CASSVDGGFNNEQFF.

The V and J genes are TRBV2 and TRBJ1-1; 9 nucleotides match TRBD1. V gave up 6 bases and J gave up 3 bases; unmatched junction bases: 14. The germline CDR1 and CDR2 sequences are SNHLY and FYNNEI. CDR3 size: 17 residues. The CDR3 DNA sequence: TGTGCCAGCAGGGACCGGGACAGGGATTTATGGGACACTGAAGCTTTCTTT. As protein: CASRDRDRDLWDTEAFF.

V is TRBV27 and J is TRBJ1-2, with a possible D match to TRBD1 (6 bases). Germline CDR1 MNHEY, CDR2 SMNVEV (reference sequence). V was trimmed by 5 bases and J by 4 bases, leaving 17 bases between them. CDR3 length: 15 amino acids. Written as DNA, the CDR3 is TGTGCCAGCAGTCCGGGACATCCCGGGGCCTATGGCTACACCTTC. This codes for CASSPGHPGAYGYTF.

The chain links TRBV18 to TRBJ2-4; D unclear. The CDR3 runs 13 residues. CDR1 is KGHSH and CDR2 is LQKENI in the germline V gene. Trimming took 3 bases from V and 7 from J, leaving 10 bases between them. In DNA form, the CDR3 reads TGTGCCAGCTCACCCGTTGTAGATAACATTCAGTACTTC. Translation: CASSPVVDNIQYF.

The chain joins TRBV7-3 to TRBJ1-1; no definite D call. The CDR3 loop spans 13 amino acids. V gave up 2 bases and J gave up 1 base, with 5 bases separating them. Germline assignment: CDR1 SGHTA and CDR2 FQGTGA. The CDR3 loop reads CASSLYWNTEAFF. CDR3 DNA: TGTGCCAGCAGCTTATATTGGAACACTGAAGCTTTCTTT.

The gene calls are TRBV6-6 and TRBJ1-1; tentative D call: TRBD1 (5 bases). The V end was cut by 2 bases, the J end by 2 bases, with 12 bases between. The CDR3 is 15 amino acids. Germline CDR1 MNHNY, CDR2 SVGAGI (reference sequence). Written as DNA, the CDR3 is TGTGCCAGCAGTTACGGTGGAGGGGCAAACACTGAAGCTTTCTTT. Encoded protein: CASSYGGGANTEAFF.

V and J are TRBV6-1 and TRBJ1-5, with TRBD1 matching over 11 bases. V trimming: 6 bases; J trimming: 5 bases; junction bases outside the gene matches: 6. The CDR3 sequence is 15 residues long. CDR1 is MNHNS and CDR2 is SASEGT in the germline V gene. The CDR3 reads CASSWTGGVDQPQHF. The CDR3 DNA sequence: TGTGCCAGCAGCTGGACAGGGGGCGTCGATCAGCCCCAGCATTTT.

The chain carries TRBV28 and TRBJ2-7, with D possibly being TRBD1 (6 bases). The V gene lost 6 bases and the J gene lost 5 bases, with 17 bases spanning the gap. This CDR3 region has 14 residues. From germline, CDR1 is MDHEN and CDR2 SYDVKM. The CDR3 is CASSRDTLVDEQYF. For the CDR3, the DNA is TGTGCCAGCAGCCGGGACACCCTTGTGGACGAGCAGTACTTC.

The rearrangement links TRBV18 to TRBJ2-3; TRBD1 is a possible D gene (5 bases). The CDR3 has 15 residues. Between the trimmed V and J ends, which lost 2 bases and 0 bases, there was a span of 9 bases. Germline V CDR1 and CDR2: KGHSH, LQKENI. The chain's CDR3 is CASSPGASSTDTQYF. As DNA, the CDR3 is TGTGCCAGCTCACCAGGGGCCTCCAGCACAGATACGCAGTATTTT. Filled out from reference TRBV18 and TRBJ2-3, the complete variable domain reads NAGVMQNPRHLVRRRGQEARLRCSPMKGHSHVYWYRQLPEEGLKFMVYLQKENIIDESGMPKERFSAEFPKEGPSILRIQQVVRGDSAAYFCASSPGASSTDTQYFGPGTRLTVL.